This T cell receptor beta chain is drawn from a study of blood T cell repertoires in COVID-19. Study-wide background: There were acute and convalescent COVID-19 samples, and they came from the United States, Italy and Spain. PBMCs, B-cell-depleted T cells, or T cells provided the cDNA or gDNA that made up the material.

Per the study methods: Estimates of nucleated cell counts were drawn from the amplification of reference gene primers. Method: immunoSEQ multiplex PCR; TCRdb's copy keeps in-frame clones and lacks some. For V, J and clone size, that table is used; D and trimming come from the DNA. The sample shows about 46,000 clones, approximately 88% of them seen only once. CDR3 size: 13 residues. V was pared by 4 bases and J by 4 bases, with 11 bases between. CDR1 is SGHDT and CDR2 is YYEEEE in the germline V gene. Sequences were obtained from peripheral blood. The chain joins TRBV5-6 to TRBJ1-2; a possible D gene is TRBD1 (6 bases). The sequence was obtained from a man aged 45-65 years with acute or convalescent COVID-19. CDR3 residues: CASSPWTAYGYTF. The DNA for the CDR3 is TGTGCCAGCAGCCCATGGACAGCCTATGGCTACACCTTC.